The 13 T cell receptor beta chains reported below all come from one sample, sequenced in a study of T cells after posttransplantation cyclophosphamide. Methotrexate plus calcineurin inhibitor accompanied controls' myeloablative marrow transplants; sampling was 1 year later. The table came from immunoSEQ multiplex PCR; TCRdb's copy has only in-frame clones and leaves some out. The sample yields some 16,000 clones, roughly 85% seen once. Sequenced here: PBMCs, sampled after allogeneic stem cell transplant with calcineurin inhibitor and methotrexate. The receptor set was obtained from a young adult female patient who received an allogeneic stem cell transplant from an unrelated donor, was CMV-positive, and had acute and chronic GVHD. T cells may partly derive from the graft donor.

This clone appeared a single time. CDR3 nucleotide sequence: TGCGCCAGCAGCTTGGGAGTAGGCAGGGTTGATGGCTACACCTTC. It is translated as CASSLGVGRVDGYTF. The chain carries TRBV5-1 and TRBJ1-2; tentatively, D is TRBD1 (5 bases). V was trimmed by 0 bases and J by 6 bases, leaving 15 bases between them. Germline CDR1 SGHRS, CDR2 YFSETQ. This CDR3 has 15 amino acids.

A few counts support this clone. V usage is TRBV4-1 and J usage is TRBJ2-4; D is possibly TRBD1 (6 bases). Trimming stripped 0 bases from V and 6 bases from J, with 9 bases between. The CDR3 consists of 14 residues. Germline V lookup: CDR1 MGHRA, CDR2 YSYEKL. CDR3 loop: CASSQDRGLNIQYF. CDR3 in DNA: TGCGCCAGCAGCCAAGACAGGGGTTTAAACATTCAGTACTTC.

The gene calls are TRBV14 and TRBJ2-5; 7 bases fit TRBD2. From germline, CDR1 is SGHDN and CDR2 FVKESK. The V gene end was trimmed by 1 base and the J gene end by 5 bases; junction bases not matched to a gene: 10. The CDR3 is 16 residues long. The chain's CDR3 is CASSQVGGRSGETQYF. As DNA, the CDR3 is TGTGCCAGCAGCCAAGTTGGCGGGAGATCGGGGGAGACCCAGTACTTC.

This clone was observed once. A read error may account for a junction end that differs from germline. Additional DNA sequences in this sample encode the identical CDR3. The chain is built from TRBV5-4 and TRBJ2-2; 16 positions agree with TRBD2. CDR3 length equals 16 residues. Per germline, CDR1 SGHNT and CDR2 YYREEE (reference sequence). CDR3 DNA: TGTGCCAGCAGCCCGGGACTAGCGGGAGGGGTCGGGGAGCTGTTTTTC. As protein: CASSPGLAGGVGELFF.

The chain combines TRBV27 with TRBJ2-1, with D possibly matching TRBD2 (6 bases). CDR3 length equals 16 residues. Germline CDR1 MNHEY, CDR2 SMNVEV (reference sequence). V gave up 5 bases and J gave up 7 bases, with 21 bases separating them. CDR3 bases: TGTGCCAGCAGTGCACCACTCCAGGGAGGAAGGAATGAGCAGTTCTTC. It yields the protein CASSAPLQGGRNEQFF.

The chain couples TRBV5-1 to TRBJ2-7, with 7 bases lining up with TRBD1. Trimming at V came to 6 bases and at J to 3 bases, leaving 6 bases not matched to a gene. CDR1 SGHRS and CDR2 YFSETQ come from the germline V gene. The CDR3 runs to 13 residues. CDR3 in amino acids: CASKGAGNYEQYF. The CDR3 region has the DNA TGCGCCAGCAAGGGGGCTGGGAACTACGAGCAGTACTTC.

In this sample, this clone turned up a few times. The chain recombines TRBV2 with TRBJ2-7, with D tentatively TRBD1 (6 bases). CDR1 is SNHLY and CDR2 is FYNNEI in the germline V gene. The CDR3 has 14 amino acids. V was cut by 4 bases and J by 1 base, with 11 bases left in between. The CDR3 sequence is CASSASRGSYEQYF. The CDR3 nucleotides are TGTGCCAGCAGTGCTAGCAGGGGATCCTACGAGCAGTACTTC.

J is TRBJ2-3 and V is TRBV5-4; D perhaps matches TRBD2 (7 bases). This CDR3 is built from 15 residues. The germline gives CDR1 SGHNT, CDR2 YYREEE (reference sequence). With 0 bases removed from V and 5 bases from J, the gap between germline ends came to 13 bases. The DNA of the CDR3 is TGTGCCAGCAGCTTGGGGGGGCGGGAGAAAGATACGCAGTATTTT. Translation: CASSLGGREKDTQYF.

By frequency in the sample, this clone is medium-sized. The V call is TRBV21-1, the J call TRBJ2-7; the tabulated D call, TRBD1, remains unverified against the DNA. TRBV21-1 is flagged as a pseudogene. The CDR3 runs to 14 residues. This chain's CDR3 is CASGSPTRPYEQYF. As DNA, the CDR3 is TGTGCCAGCGGTTCTCCGACAAGACCCTACGAGCAGTACTTC.

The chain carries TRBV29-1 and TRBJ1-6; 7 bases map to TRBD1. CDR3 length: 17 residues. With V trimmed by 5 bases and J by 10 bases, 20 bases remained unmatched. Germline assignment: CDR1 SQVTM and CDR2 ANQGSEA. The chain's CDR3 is CSVFSSQGEPVRSPLHF. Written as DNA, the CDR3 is TGCAGCGTTTTTTCTTCTCAGGGGGAACCGGTTAGGTCACCCCTCCACTTT.

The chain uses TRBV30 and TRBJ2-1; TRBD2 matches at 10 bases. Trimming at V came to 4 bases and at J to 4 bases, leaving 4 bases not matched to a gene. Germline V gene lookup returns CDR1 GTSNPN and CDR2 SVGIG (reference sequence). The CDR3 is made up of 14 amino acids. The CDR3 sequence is CAWNQGLAYNEQFF. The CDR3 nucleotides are TGTGCCTGGAATCAGGGACTAGCGTACAATGAGCAGTTCTTC.

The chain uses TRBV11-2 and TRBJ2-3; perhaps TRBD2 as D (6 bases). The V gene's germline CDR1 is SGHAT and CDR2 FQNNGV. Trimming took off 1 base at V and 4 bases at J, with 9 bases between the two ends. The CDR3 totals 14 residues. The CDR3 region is CASSLAWGADTQYF. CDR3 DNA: TGTGCCAGCAGCTTAGCTTGGGGGGCAGATACGCAGTATTTT.

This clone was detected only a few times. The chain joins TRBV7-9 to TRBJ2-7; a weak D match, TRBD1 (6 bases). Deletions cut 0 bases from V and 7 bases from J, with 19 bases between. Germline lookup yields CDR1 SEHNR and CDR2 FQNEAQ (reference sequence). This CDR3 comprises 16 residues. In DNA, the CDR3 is TGTGCCAGCAGCTTAGCACTAATCCAGGGGTCGGGGGAGCAGTACTTC. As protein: CASSLALIQGSGEQYF.